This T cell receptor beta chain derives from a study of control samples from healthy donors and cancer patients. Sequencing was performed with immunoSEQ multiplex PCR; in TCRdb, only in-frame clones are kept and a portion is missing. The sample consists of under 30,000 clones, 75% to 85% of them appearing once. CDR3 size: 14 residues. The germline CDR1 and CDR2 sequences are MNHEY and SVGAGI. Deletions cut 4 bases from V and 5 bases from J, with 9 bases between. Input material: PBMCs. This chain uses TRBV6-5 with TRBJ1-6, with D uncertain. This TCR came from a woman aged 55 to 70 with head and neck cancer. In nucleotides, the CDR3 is TGTGCCAGCAGTTTGCGCCGAAATAATTCACCCCTCCACTTT. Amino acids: CASSLRRNNSPLHF.